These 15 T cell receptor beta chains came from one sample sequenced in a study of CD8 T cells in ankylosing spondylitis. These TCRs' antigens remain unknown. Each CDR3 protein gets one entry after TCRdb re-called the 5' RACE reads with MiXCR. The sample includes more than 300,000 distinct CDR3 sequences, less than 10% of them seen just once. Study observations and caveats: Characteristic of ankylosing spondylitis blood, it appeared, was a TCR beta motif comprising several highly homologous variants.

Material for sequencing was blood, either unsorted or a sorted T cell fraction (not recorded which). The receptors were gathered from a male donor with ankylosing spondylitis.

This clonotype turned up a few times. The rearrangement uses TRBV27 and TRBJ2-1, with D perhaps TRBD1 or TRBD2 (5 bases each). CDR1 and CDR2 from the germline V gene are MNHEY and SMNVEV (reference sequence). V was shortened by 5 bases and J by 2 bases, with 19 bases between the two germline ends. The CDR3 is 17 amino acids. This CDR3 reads CASSPKRAGTTYNEQFF. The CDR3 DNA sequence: TGTGCCAGCAGTCCAAAAAGGGCAGGGACGACCTACAATGAGCAGTTCTTC.

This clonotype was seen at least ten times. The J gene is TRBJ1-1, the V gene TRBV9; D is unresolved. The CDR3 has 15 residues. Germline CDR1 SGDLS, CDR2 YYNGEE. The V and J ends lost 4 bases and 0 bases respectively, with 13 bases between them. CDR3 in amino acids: CASSSSPAMNTEAFF. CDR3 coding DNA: TGTGCCAGCAGCTCCTCGCCGGCGATGAACACTGAAGCTTTCTTT.

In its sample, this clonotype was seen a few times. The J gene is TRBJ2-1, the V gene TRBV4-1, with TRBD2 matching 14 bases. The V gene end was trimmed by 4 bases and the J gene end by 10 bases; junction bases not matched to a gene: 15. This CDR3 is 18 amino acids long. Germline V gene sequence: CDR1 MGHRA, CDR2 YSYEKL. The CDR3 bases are TGCGCCAGCAGCCCATCTTCGGTGACTAGCGGGAGGGCCCGGGAGCAGTTCTTC. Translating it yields CASSPSSVTSGRAREQFF.

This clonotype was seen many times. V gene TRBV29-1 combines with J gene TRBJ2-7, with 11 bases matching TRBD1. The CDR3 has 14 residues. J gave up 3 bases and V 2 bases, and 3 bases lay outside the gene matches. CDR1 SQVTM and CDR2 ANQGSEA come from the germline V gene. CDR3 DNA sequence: TGCAGCGTTGAACCTGGGACAGGGGGCTACGAGCAGTACTTC. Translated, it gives CSVEPGTGGYEQYF.

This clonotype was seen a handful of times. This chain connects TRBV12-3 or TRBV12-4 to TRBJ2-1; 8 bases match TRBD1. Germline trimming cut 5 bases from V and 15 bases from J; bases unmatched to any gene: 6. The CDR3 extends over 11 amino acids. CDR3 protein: CASSPGQGWFF. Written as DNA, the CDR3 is TGTGCCAGCAGTCCTGGACAGGGCTGGTTCTTC.

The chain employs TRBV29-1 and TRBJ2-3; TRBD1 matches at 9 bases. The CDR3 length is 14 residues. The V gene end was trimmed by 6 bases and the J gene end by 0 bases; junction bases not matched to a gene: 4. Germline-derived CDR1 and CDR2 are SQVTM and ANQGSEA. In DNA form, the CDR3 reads TGCAGCGTGAGGACAGGGGCTAGCACAGATACGCAGTATTTT. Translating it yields CSVRTGASTDTQYF.

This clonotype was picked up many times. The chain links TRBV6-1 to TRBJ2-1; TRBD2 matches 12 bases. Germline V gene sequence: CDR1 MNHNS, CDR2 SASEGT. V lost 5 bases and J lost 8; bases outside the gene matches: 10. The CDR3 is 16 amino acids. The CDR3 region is CASSTQRLAGAHEQFF. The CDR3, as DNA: TGTGCCAGCAGTACCCAAAGACTAGCGGGAGCACATGAGCAGTTCTTC.

CDR3 sequence reads: CASNVRRAKNIQYF. As DNA, the CDR3 is TGTGCCAGCAATGTTCGGAGGGCCAAAAACATTCAGTACTTC. V and J are TRBV28 and TRBJ2-4; a possible D gene is TRBD2 (5 bases). CDR1 and CDR2 from the germline V gene are MDHEN and SYDVKM. V lost 7 bases and J lost 1, with 11 bases in between. The CDR3 contains 14 residues. Supplemented by reference TRBV28 and TRBJ2-4, the full variable domain reads DVKVTQSSRYLVKRTGEKVFLECVQDMDHENMFWYRQDPGLGLRLIYFSYDVKMKEKGDIPEGYSVSREKKERFSLILESASTNQTSMYLCASNVRRAKNIQYFGAGTRLSVL.

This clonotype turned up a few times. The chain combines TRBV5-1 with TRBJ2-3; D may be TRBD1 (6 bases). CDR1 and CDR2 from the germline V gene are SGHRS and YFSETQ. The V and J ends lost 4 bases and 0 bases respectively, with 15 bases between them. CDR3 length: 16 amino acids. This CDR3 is CASSPPVQGSTDTQYF. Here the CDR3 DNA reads TGCGCCAGCAGCCCCCCGGTCCAGGGGAGCACAGATACGCAGTATTTT.

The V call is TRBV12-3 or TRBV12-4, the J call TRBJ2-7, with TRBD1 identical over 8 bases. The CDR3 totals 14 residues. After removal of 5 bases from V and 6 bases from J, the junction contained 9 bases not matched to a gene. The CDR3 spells CASSRAQGAGEQYF. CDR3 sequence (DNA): TGTGCCAGCAGTAGGGCCCAGGGGGCAGGCGAGCAGTACTTC.

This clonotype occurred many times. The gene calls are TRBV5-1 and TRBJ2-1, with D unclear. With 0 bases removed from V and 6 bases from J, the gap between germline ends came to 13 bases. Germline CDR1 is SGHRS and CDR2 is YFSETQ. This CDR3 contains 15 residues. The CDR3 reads CASSLESSRGNEQFF. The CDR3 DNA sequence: TGCGCCAGCAGCTTGGAATCTAGTCGTGGCAATGAGCAGTTCTTC.

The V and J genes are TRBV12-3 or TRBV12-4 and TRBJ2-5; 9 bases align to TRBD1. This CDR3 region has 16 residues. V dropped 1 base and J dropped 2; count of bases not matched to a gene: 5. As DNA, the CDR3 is TGTGCCAGCAGTTTAGGGGGGGACAGGGAACAAGAGACCCAGTACTTC. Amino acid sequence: CASSLGGDREQETQYF.

The CDR3 DNA reads as TGTGCCAGCAGCTTTTTTGGTGAGCAGTTCTTC. It translates to CASSFFGEQFF. The chain joins TRBV11-2 to TRBJ2-1; D ambiguous. The CDR3 is 11 amino acids. CDR1 and CDR2 (germline): SGHAT, FQNNGV. Trimming removed 3 bases from V and 9 bases from J, with 6 bases in between. Together with reference TRBV11-2 and TRBJ2-1, the CDR3 gives the full variable domain: EAGVAQSPRYKIIEKRQSVAFWCNPISGHATLYWYQQILGQGPKLLIQFQNNGVVDDSQLPKDRFSAERLKGVDSTLKIQPAKLEDSAVYLCASSFFGEQFFGPGTRLTVL.

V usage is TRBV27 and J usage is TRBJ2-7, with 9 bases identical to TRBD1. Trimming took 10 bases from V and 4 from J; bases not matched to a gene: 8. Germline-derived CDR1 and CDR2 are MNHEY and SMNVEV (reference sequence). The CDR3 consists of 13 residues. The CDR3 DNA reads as TGTGCCACCGCGACAGGGGGAATTTACGAGCAGTACTTC. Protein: CATATGGIYEQYF.

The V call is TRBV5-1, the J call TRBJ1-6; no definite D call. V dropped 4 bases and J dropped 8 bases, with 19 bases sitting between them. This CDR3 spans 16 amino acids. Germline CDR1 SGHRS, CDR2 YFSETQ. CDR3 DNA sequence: TGCGCCAGCAGCCCGGCGGCTGGAGGGTTGTATTCACCCCTCCACTTT. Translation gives CASSPAAGGLYSPLHF.